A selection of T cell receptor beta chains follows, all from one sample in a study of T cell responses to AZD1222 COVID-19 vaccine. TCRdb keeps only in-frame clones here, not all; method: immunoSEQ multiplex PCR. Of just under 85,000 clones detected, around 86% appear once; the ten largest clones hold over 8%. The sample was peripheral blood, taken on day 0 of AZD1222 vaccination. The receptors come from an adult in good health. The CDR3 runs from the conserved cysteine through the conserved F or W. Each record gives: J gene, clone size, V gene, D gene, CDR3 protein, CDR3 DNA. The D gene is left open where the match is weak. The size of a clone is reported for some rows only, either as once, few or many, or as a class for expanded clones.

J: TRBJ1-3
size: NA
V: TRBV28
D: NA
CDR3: CASSLTASGNTIYF
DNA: TGTGCCAGCAGTTTAACAGCCTCTGGAAACACCATATATTTT

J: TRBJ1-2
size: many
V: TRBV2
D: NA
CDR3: CASREQGPSNGYTF
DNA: TGTGCCAGCAGAGAACAGGGCCCGAGTAACGGCTACACCTTC

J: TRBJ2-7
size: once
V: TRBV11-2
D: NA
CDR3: CASSSFRGESPPYEQYF
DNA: TGTGCCAGCAGCTCCTTTCGGGGCGAGTCCCCCCCCTACGAGCAGTACTTC

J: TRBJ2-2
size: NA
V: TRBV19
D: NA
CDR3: CASNTKGELFF
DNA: TGTGCCAGTAACACGAAGGGGGAGCTGTTTTTT

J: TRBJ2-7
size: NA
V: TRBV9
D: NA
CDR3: CASSNGQSAYEQYF
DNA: TGTGCCAGCAGCAACGGACAGTCAGCCTACGAGCAGTACTTC

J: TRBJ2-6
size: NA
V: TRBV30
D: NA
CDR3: CAWSVVPGANVLTF
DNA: TGTGCCTGGAGTGTTGTCCCTGGGGCCAACGTCCTGACTTTC

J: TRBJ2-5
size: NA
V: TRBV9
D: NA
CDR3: CASSDLEETQYF
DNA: TGTGCCAGCAGCGACCTAGAAGAGACCCAGTACTTC

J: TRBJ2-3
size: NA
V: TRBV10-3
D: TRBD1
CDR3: CAISDATGKDTQYF
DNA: TGTGCCATCAGTGACGCGACAGGGAAAGATACGCAGTATTTT

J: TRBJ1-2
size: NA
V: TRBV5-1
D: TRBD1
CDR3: CASSLGAGGDYGYTF
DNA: TGCGCCAGCAGCTTGGGCGCAGGGGGCGACTATGGCTACACCTTC

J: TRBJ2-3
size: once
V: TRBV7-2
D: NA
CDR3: CASSLYSRQGTDTQYF
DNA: TGTGCCAGCAGCTTATACTCCCGTCAGGGCACAGATACGCAGTATTTT

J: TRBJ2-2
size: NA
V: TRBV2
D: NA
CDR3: CASSENGELFF
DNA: TGTGCCAGCAGTGAAAACGGGGAGCTGTTTTTT

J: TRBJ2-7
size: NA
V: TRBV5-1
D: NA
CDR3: CASSLNSGPTYEQYF
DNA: TGCGCCAGCAGCTTAAATAGCGGACCAACCTACGAGCAGTACTTC

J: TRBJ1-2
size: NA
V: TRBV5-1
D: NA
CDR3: CASSLGSPGSYGYTF
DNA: TGCGCCAGCAGCCTTGGGAGTCCGGGAAGCTATGGCTACACCTTC

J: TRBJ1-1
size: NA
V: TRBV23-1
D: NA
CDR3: CASGRLGAGQWNTEAFF
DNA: TGCGCCAGCGGTCGTTTGGGCGCCGGACAGTGGAACACTGAAGCTTTCTTT

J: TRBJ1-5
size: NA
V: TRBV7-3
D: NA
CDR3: CASSSQGGQPQHF
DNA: TGTGCCAGCAGCTCACAGGGTGGGCAGCCCCAGCATTTT

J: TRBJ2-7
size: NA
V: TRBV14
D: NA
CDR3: CASSQVSYRARVYF
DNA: TGTGCCAGCAGCCAAGTATCGTATCGGGCCAGAGTGTACTTC

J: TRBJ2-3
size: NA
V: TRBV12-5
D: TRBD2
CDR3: CASGLAGLAGGPSTDTQYF
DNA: TGTGCTAGTGGTTTGGCGGGACTAGCGGGAGGGCCCTCTACAGATACGCAGTATTTT

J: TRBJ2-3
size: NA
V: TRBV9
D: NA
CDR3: CASSVRSGADTQYF
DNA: TGTGCCAGCAGCGTACGTTCTGGGGCGGATACGCAGTATTTT

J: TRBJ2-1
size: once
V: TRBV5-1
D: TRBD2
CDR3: CASSLEPSGGNEQFF
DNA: TGCGCCAGCAGCTTGGAACCTAGCGGGGGGAATGAGCAGTTCTTC

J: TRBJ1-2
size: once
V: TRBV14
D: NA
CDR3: CASSQGHGYGYTF
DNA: TGTGCCAGCAGCCAGGGTCACGGCTATGGCTACACCTTC

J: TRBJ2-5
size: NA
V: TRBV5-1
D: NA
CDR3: CASSPVNTVQETQYF
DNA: TGCGCCAGCAGCCCGGTCAACACAGTGCAAGAGACCCAGTACTTC

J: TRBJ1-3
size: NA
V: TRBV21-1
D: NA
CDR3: CASTESGNTIYF
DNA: TGTGCCAGCACCGAGTCTGGAAACACCATATATTTT

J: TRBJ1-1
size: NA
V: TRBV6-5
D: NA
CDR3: CASNTSPLMGAFF
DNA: TGTGCCAGCAACACCTCTCCTTTGATGGGTGCTTTCTTT

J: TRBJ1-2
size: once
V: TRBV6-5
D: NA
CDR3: CASSQTGSYGYTF
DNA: TGTGCCAGCAGTCAGACAGGCTCCTATGGCTACACCTTC

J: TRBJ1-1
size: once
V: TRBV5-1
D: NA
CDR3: CASSSSTGRPITEAFF
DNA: TGCGCCAGCAGCTCCTCCACAGGTCGCCCAATTACTGAAGCTTTCTTT

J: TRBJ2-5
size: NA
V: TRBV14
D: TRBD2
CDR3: CASSQALAGGPGTQYF
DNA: TGTGCCAGCAGCCAAGCACTAGCGGGAGGGCCTGGTACCCAGTACTTC

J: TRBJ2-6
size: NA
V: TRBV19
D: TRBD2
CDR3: CASSLGRVQGANVLTF
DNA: TGTGCCAGTAGTCTCGGGAGGGTTCAGGGGGCCAACGTCCTGACTTTC

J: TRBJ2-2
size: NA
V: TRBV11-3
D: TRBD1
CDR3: CASSSGQGYAGELFF
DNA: TGTGCCAGCAGCTCGGGACAGGGGTACGCCGGGGAGCTGTTTTTT